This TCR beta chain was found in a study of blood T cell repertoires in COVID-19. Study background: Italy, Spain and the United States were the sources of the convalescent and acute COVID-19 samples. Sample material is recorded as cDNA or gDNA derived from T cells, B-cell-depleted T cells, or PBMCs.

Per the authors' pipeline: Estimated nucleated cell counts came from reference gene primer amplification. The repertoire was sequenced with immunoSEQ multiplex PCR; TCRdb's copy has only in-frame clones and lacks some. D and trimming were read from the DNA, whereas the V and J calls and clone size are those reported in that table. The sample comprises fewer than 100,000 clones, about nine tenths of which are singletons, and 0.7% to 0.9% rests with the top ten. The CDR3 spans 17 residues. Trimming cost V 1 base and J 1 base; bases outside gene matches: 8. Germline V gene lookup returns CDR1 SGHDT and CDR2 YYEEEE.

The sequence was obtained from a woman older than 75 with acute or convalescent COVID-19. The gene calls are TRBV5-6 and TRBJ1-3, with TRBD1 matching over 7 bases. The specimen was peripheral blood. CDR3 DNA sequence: TGTGCCAGCAGCTTGCTCGACAGGGATTGGTCTGGAAACACCATATATTTT. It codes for CASSLLDRDWSGNTIYF.